The 9 T cell receptor beta chains below come from one sample, sequenced in a study of blood T cell repertoires in COVID-19. Libraries were prepared by immunoSEQ multiplex PCR; TCRdb keeps only in-frame clonotypes and omits some of them. Of fewer than 200,000 clones listed, 70% to 85% were seen once; the top ten hold about 1.2%. The sequencing input was peripheral blood. All receptors derive from a man aged 60-69 years who had recovered from COVID-19.

As DNA, the CDR3 is TGTGCCATCAGTGAGCGCTGGCAGGGCGGAAAACTGTTTTTT. Amino acids: CAISERWQGGKLFF. The rearrangement links TRBV10-3 to TRBJ1-4, with a weak D call TRBD1 (5 bases). Germline lookup yields CDR1 ENHRY and CDR2 SYGVKD. Trimming stripped 2 bases from V and 10 bases from J, with 14 bases between. The CDR3 contains 14 residues.

Only one count was recorded for this clone. This CDR3 is also generated by other DNA sequences in the sample. This rearrangement joins TRBV18 to TRBJ1-5, with 8 bases that match TRBD1. CDR3 length: 14 amino acids. Germline CDR1 KGHSH, CDR2 LQKENI. Trimming at V came to 3 bases and at J to 2 bases, leaving 0 bases not matched to a gene. The CDR3 nucleotides are TGTGCCAGCTCACCGGGACAGGGCAATCAGCCCCAGCATTTT. It codes for CASSPGQGNQPQHF.

The genes are TRBV9 and TRBJ2-7; TRBD1 matches at 12 bases. This CDR3 is 15 amino acids long. Germline CDR1 SGDLS, CDR2 YYNGEE. With 2 bases clipped from V and 6 bases from J, the junction kept 6 bases outside the gene matches. The CDR3 region has the DNA TGTGCCAGCAGCGTTGAGGGACAGGGGGCGGGCGAGCAGTACTTC. This translates into CASSVEGQGAGEQYF. The variable domain in full, completed from reference TRBV9 and TRBJ2-7, reads DSGVTQTPKHLITATGQRVTLRCSPRSGDLSVYWYQQSLDQGLQFLIQYYNGEERAKGNILERFSAQQFPDLHSELNLSSLELGDSALYFCASSVEGQGAGEQYFGPGTRLTVT.

This chain joins TRBV15 and TRBJ1-2; D gene uncertain. Deletions cut 7 bases from V and 3 bases from J, with 12 bases between. The CDR3 is 13 residues long. Germline V gene sequence: CDR1 LNHNV, CDR2 YYDKDF (reference sequence). The CDR3 sequence: CATTEQLHYGYTF. DNA for the CDR3: TGTGCCACCACGGAGCAGCTCCACTATGGCTACACCTTC.

The chain joins TRBV30 to TRBJ1-1, with TRBD1 matching over 8 bases. Germline-derived CDR1 and CDR2 are GTSNPN and SVGIG (reference sequence). The trim removed 4 bases at V and 4 bases at J, leaving 11 bases unmatched. The CDR3 is made up of 15 amino acids. CDR3 loop: CAWKLFGTGGTEAFF. The CDR3 DNA reads as TGTGCCTGGAAGCTGTTCGGTACAGGGGGCACTGAAGCTTTCTTT.

The chain uses TRBV5-1 and TRBJ2-1; 10 bases line up with TRBD2. CDR3 length equals 16 residues. The trim removed 0 bases at V and 5 bases at J, leaving 5 bases unmatched. Germline CDR1 is SGHRS and CDR2 is YFSETQ. The DNA of the CDR3 is TGCGCCAGCAGCTTGGTTTTAGCGGGGGGAAACAATGAGCAGTTCTTC. Translation: CASSLVLAGGNNEQFF. Full variable domain (remainder filled in from reference TRBV5-1 and TRBJ2-1): KAGVTQTPRYLIKTRGQQVTLSCSPISGHRSVSWYQQTPGQGLQFLFEYFSETQRNKGNFPGRFSGRQFSNSRSEMNVSTLELGDSALYLCASSLVLAGGNNEQFFGPGTRLTVL.

The genes are TRBV30 and TRBJ1-3, with D unclear. Per germline, CDR1 GTSNPN and CDR2 SVGIG (reference sequence). Trimming left V 2 bases short and J 0 bases short, with 14 bases between. The CDR3 is made up of 16 amino acids. The CDR3 DNA sequence: TGTGCCTGGAGTCTCGACTGGAGGCTCTCTGGAAACACCATATATTTT. Translated: CAWSLDWRLSGNTIYF. The variable domain in full, completed from reference TRBV30 and TRBJ1-3, reads SQTIHQWPATLVQPVGSPLSLECTVEGTSNPNLYWYRQAAGRGLQLLFYSVGIGQISSEVPQNLSASRPQDRQFILSSKKLLLSDSGFYLCAWSLDWRLSGNTIYFGEGSWLTVV.

This chain joins TRBV18 and TRBJ2-7; the match to TRBD1 covers 7 bases. Per germline, CDR1 KGHSH and CDR2 LQKENI. The V segment lost 4 bases and the J segment 4 bases; nucleotides outside the gene matches: 1. The CDR3 length is 12 residues. The CDR3 sequence is CASSRDSYEQYF. CDR3 sequence (DNA): TGTGCCAGCTCACGGGACAGTTACGAGCAGTACTTC.

This clone came up a few times. The chain links TRBV12-5 to TRBJ2-7, with a weak D call TRBD1 (5 bases). The V gene's germline CDR1 is LGHNT and CDR2 FRNRAP. The CDR3 contains 12 residues. V dropped 3 bases and J dropped 3 bases, with 6 bases sitting between them. The CDR3 sequence: CASGLGVYEQYF. CDR3 coding DNA: TGTGCTAGTGGTTTAGGGGTCTACGAGCAGTACTTC.